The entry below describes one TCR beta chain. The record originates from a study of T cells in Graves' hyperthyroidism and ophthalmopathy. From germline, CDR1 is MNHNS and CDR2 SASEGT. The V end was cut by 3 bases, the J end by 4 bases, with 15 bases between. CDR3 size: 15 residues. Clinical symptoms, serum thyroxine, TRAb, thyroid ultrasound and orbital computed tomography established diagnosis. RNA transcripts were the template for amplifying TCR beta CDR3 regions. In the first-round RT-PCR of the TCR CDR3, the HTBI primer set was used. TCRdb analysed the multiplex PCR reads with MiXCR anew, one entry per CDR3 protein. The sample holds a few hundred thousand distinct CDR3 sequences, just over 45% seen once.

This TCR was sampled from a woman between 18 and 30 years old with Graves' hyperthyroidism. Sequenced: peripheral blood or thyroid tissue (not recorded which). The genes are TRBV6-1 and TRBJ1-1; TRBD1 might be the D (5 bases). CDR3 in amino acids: CASSDAGEAGTEAFF. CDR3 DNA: TGTGCCAGCAGTGATGCGGGGGAAGCAGGCACTGAAGCTTTCTTT.